This T cell receptor (beta chain) emerged from a study of OX40 agonist ivuxolimab in advanced cancers. V lost 2 bases and J 0 bases, leaving 4 bases between the germline ends. The CDR3 is made up of 13 amino acids. In germline, CDR1 is GTSNPN, CDR2 SVGIG (reference sequence). Here immunoSEQ multiplex PCR was the method, and the copy in TCRdb shows in-frame clones only, minus some. Seen here are roughly 48,000 clones, around 82% observed once, and the top ten hold about 2.1%. V gene TRBV30 combines with J gene TRBJ2-2; no clear D gene. This TCR derives from an adult with an advanced solid tumor such as melanoma, head and neck, liver or kidney cancer. The sample here was CD4+ or CD8+ T cells sorted from blood, taken in a trial of the OX40 agonist ivuxolimab. The DNA for the CDR3 is TGTGCCTGGAGTAGGGCGAACACCGGGGAGCTGTTTTTT. It specifies CAWSRANTGELFF.